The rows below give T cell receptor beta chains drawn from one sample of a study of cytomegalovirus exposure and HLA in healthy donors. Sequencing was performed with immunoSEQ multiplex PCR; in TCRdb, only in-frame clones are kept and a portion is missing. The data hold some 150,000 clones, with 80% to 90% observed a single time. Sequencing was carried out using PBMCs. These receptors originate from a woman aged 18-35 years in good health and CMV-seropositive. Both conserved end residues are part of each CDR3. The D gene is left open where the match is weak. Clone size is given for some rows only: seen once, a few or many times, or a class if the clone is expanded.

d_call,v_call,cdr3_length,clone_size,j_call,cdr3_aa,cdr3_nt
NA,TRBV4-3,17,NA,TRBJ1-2,CASSQDPGRLTNYGYTF,TGCGCCAGCAGCCAAGATCCCGGGAGGCTAACTAACTATGGCTACACCTTC
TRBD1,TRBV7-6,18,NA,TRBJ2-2,CASSPTPGGSPNTGELFF,TGTGCCAGCAGCCCCACCCCAGGGGGCAGCCCGAACACCGGGGAGCTGTTTTTT
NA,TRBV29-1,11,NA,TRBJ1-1,CSHLRNTEAFF,TGCAGCCACCTGAGGAACACTGAAGCTTTCTTT
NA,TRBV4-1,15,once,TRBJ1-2,CASSPPGLPTYGYTF,TGCGCCAGCAGCCCCCCGGGACTCCCAACCTATGGCTACACCTTC
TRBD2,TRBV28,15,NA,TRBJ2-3,CASPPSGGATDTQYF,TGTGCCAGTCCGCCTAGCGGGGGGGCGACAGATACGCAGTATTTT
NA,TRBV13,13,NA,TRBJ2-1,CASSLGSRSGQFF,TGTGCCAGCAGCTTAGGATCCAGAAGCGGGCAGTTCTTC
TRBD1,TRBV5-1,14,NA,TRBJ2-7,CASRGQGQPYEQYF,TGCGCCAGCAGGGGACAGGGGCAACCCTACGAGCAGTACTTC
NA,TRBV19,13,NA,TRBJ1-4,CASSIGIGLGLFF,TGTGCCAGTAGTATCGGGATTGGATTGGGACTGTTTTTT
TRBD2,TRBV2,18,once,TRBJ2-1,CASSALRLAGSSYNEQFF,TGTGCCAGCAGCGCACTGAGACTAGCGGGGAGCTCCTACAATGAGCAGTTCTTC
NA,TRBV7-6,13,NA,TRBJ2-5,CASSLARGETQYF,TGTGCCAGCAGCTTAGCTCGGGGAGAGACCCAGTACTTC
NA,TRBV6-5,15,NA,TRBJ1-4,CASSYGGTTNEKLFF,TGTGCCAGCAGCTACGGCGGGACAACTAATGAAAAACTGTTTTTT
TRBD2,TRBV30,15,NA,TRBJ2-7,CAWSLTGGGAHEQYF,TGTGCCTGGAGTCTTACAGGCGGGGGGGCGCACGAGCAGTACTTC
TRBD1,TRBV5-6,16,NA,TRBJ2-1,CASSPDRGSSYNEQFF,TGTGCCAGCAGCCCGGACAGGGGGAGCTCCTACAATGAGCAGTTCTTC
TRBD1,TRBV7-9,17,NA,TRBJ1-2,CASVTPNRQGANYGYTF,TGTGCCAGCGTAACCCCGAATCGTCAGGGGGCGAACTATGGCTACACCTTC
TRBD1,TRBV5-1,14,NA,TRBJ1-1,CASSSGQGGTEAFF,TGCGCCAGCAGCTCCGGACAGGGCGGCACTGAAGCTTTCTTT
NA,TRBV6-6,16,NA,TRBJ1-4,CASSKNPTGTNEKLFF,TGTGCCAGCTCAAAGAACCCCACAGGGACTAATGAAAAACTGTTTTTT
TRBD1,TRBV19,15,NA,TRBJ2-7,CASTPAGTGGSEQYF,TGTGCCAGTACCCCGGCCGGGACAGGGGGCTCCGAGCAGTACTTC
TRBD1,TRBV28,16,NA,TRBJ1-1,CASRPDRGPMNTEAFF,TGTGCCAGCAGGCCTGACAGGGGGCCGATGAACACTGAAGCTTTCTTT
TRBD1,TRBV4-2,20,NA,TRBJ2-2,CASSTLTTRDRGRGTGELFF,TGTGCCAGCAGCACCCTTACAACAAGGGACAGGGGGCGAGGGACCGGGGAGCTGTTTTTT
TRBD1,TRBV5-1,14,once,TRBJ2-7,CASSGDRGIYEQYF,TGCGCCAGCAGCGGGGACAGGGGGATCTACGAGCAGTACTTC
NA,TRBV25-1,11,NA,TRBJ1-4,CASSFGGKLFF,TGTGCCAGCAGTTTTGGCGGAAAACTGTTTTTT
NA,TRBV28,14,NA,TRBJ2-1,CASSLDDRWNEQFF,TGTGCCAGCAGTTTAGATGACAGGTGGAATGAGCAGTTCTTC
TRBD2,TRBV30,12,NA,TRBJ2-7,CAWTSGFGEQYF,TGTGCCTGGACTAGCGGGTTTGGGGAGCAGTACTTC
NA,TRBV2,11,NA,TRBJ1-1,CATPGGPEAFF,TGTGCCACCCCGGGAGGGCCCGAAGCTTTCTTT
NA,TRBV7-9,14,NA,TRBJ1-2,CASSPRQINYGYTF,TGTGCCAGCAGCCCCCGACAGATTAACTATGGCTACACCTTC
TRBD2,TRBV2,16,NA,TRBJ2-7,CASSPQGAGGSYEQYF,TGTGCCAGCAGTCCCCAGGGAGCGGGGGGTTCCTACGAGCAGTACTTC
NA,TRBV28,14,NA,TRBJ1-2,CASSRAYDRKDYTF,TGTGCCAGCAGCCGGGCATATGACAGAAAAGACTACACCTTC
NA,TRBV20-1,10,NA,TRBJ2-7,CSALHYEQYF,TGCAGTGCTCTCCACTACGAGCAGTACTTC
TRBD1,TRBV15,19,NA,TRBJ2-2,CATSRAGQGTSSNTGELFF,TGTGCCACCAGCAGAGCTGGACAGGGAACATCCTCGAACACCGGGGAGCTGTTTTTT
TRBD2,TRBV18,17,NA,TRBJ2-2,CASSRIGLAGDAGELFF,TGTGCCAGCTCCCGAATCGGACTAGCGGGGGATGCCGGGGAGCTGTTTTTT
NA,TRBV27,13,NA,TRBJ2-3,CASSLLRADTQYF,TGTGCCAGCAGTTTACTGCGAGCAGATACGCAGTATTTT
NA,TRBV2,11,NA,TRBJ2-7,CASSSSDEQYF,TGTGCCAGCTCCTCTAGCGACGAGCAGTACTTC
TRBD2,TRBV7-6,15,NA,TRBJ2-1,CASSETSGGVNEQFF,TGTGCCAGCAGCGAGACTAGCGGGGGGGTCAATGAGCAGTTCTTC
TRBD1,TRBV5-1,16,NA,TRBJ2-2,CASSRTGTGGTGELFF,TGCGCCAGCAGCCGGACCGGGACAGGGGGAACCGGGGAGCTGTTTTTT
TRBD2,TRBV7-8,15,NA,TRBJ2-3,CASSSLAGSTDTQYF,TGTGCCAGCAGCTCCCTAGCGGGAAGCACAGATACGCAGTATTTT
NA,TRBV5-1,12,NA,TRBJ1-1,CASGRGNTEAFF,TGCGCCAGCGGCAGGGGGAACACTGAAGCTTTCTTT
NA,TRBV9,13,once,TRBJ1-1,CASSVEGGTEAFF,TGTGCCAGCAGCGTAGAAGGGGGCACTGAAGCTTTCTTT
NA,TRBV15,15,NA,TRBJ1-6,CATSIGVDGGSPLHF,TGTGCCACCAGCATCGGGGTAGACGGGGGATCACCCCTCCACTTT
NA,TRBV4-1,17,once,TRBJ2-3,CASSHPQGPTGTDTQYF,TGCGCCAGCAGCCACCCTCAGGGGCCGACCGGCACAGATACGCAGTATTTT
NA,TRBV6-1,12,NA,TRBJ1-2,CAEGQWNYGYTF,TGCGCGGAGGGGCAGTGGAACTATGGCTACACCTTC
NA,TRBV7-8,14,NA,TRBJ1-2,CASSSDRFNYGYTF,TGTGCCAGCAGCTCCGACAGGTTTAACTATGGCTACACCTTC
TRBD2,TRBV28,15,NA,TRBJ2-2,CASSFGGGASGELFF,TGTGCCAGCAGTTTCGGCGGGGGGGCCTCCGGGGAGCTGTTTTTT
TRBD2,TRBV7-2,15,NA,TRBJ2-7,CASSISGGFSYEQYF,TGTGCCAGCAGTATTAGCGGGGGCTTCTCCTACGAGCAGTACTTC
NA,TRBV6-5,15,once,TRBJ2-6,CASSRVVSGANVLTF,TGTGCCAGCAGCCGCGTAGTATCAGGGGCCAACGTCCTGACTTTC
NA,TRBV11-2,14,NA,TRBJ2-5,CASSPRTSRETQYF,TGTGCCAGCAGCCCGCGCACTAGCCGCGAGACCCAGTACTTC
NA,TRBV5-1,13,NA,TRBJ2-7,CASSPGGPYEQYF,TGCGCCAGCAGCCCCGGGGGACCCTACGAGCAGTACTTC